This TCR beta chain originates from a study of T cells after yellow fever vaccination. Whole-study findings and limits: Reappearance after the booster was seen for most primary-vaccination clones, at roughly 96% CD4 and roughly 90% CD8.

Comment on this clonotype: Its antigen is not known.

MiXCR was run by TCRdb on the 5' RACE reads, yielding one entry per CDR3 protein. Among fewer than 350,000 distinct CDR3 sequences listed, 3.5% to 4.5% were seen once. Germline V lookup: CDR1 SGHRS, CDR2 YFSETQ. This CDR3 spans 16 amino acids. Trimming shortened V by 4 bases and J by 2 bases, and 16 bases separated the two germline ends. This specimen was PBMCs, taken 15 days after the yellow fever booster vaccination. The TCR comes from a man aged 18 to 29 who received the YFV17D yellow fever vaccine. The V call is TRBV5-1, the J call TRBJ1-5; a possible D gene is TRBD1 (6 bases). The DNA for the CDR3 is TGCGCCAGCAGCCCTGGGGGGGGCTTGGGCAATCAGCCCCAGCATTTT. This codes for CASSPGGGLGNQPQHF.